This entry describes one T cell receptor beta chain. This clone was counted once. Its antigen target is currently unknown. No base qualities exist here, and no much larger clone lies one base off it. The data stem from a study of shared clonotypes between healthy human individuals (TCRdb year 2020). Describing the broader study: A couple of women and a few men aged 18 to 49 years were included in the cohort. For each donor, three plates each were used for CD4 naive and CD4 memory, two plates were used for CD8 naive, and one plate was used for CD8 memory. Blood TCR repertoires of five healthy adults were deeply sequenced to estimate repertoire size and the extent of clonotype sharing between individuals. To increase sequencing depth and limit assay-specific biases, TCR repertoire library preparation and sequencing were carried out by different laboratories using diverse techniques. Leukapheresis yielded between about 0.9 and 10 billion PBMCs per donor.

Study-wide conclusions, independent of this receptor: Rarefaction of sorted-subset datasets indicated incomplete sequencing despite the large sequencing depth. Estimated clonotype richness was generally larger for naive than for memory subsets. The genetic and exposure-history diversity represented was limited by the small number of donors. Pairwise subsampling led to the expectation that sequencing depth would affect the degree of clonotype sharing among donors. Compared with non-shared clonotypes, the clonotypes found in all four sorted-subset donors had higher generation probabilities. Sharing across a few donors was observed for approximately 5% of naive CD4, less than 4% of naive CD8, 2% to 2.5% of memory CD4, and about 0.38% of memory CD8 clonotypes. Sampling was restricted to blood, and TCR repertoires in tissues likely differ from the TCR repertoires found in blood.

The trim is 4 bases for V and 0 bases for J, with a gap of 7 bases between the germline ends. Taken from cysteine to phenylalanine, the CDR3 has 14 residues. The DNA shown is the 42-base CDR3, in frame from base 1. CDR1 MDHEN and CDR2 SYDVKM are derived from the germline V gene. Using the deep immunoSEQ assay, TCR CDR3 regions were amplified from genomic DNA by multiplex PCR. For each cell subset, the extracted genomic DNA was distributed evenly across all wells of several immunoSEQ 96-well plates, and each plate served as one replicate. Each replicate PCR for sorted subsets received about 0.2 ug genomic DNA, equal to 30,000 or so T cell genomes. Purified libraries were quantified with a Qubit 3.0 fluorometer, sized on a Bioanalyzer 2100, and re-quantified with the KAPA Library Quantification kit. Every immunoSEQ 96-well plate was sequenced on a separate single-read 150-cycle Illumina NextSeq 550 flow cell. The paper's processing steps were these. The immunoSEQ output contained only junctional sequences without quality scores, so filtering could not match that applied to full-length reads. Sequences were annotated with PyIR, a Python wrapper for IgBLAST v1.9, using IMGT germline references to assign V/J genes and CDR3. Reads with weak V/J assignments (E-value above 1e-6), missing CDR3, stop codons, out-of-frame junctions, or ambiguous translated residues were removed. A V3J clonotype was defined by an identical inferred V gene, J gene, and CDR3 amino acid sequence. The percentage overlap between two repertoires was calculated by dividing the number of shared unique clonotypes by the size of the smaller repertoire. Richness of each repertoire was evaluated using RTK rarefaction, the Chao1 estimator, and Recon v2.1 estimates of unobserved clonotypes. Generation probabilities were computed with OLGA for all TCRbeta clonotypes obtained by the gDNA method from several donors. TCRdb's version of the immuneACCESS table is confined to in-frame rearrangements and falls short of the full clone set. An unresolved V gene accounts for under half of the shortfall where checked; the remainder is of unknown origin. The D gene and trimming were derived from the DNA, and the V and J assignments and clone size from that table. In all, the sample holds some 2,000,000 clones, and around 95% of those were seen once. Around 0.13% of the sample belongs to the ten largest clones.

The donors were healthy, HIV-negative adults who had no recently reported acute infections or vaccinations. Every donor was a Caucasian adult living in Nashville, Tennessee, USA. CD4+ T cells were enriched by magnetic negative selection; naive cells were then positively selected on CD45RA, and the negative fraction formed the memory subset. Blood was obtained by leukapheresis, after which PBMCs were separated by Ficoll-Histopaque density gradient centrifugation and cryopreserved in liquid nitrogen vapor phase. Analytical flow cytometry was used to check the purity and quantity of every magnetically sorted T cell population. Each sorted fraction had its genomic DNA isolated and then quantified by UV absorbance on a Nanodrop 2000c.

Sequencing was carried out using naive CD4+ T cells sorted from blood. In light of the paper, this sample's cell subset or site label describes: CD45RA+ positively selected. The sequence links TRBV28 to TRBJ1-5, with TRBD1 perhaps the D gene, on 5 matching bases. The TCR was taken from a man in his late teens or twenties in good health. The CDR3 reads as follows: CASSWGNSNQPQHF. The nucleotide sequence reads as follows: TGTGCCAGCAGTTGGGGCAATAGCAATCAGCCCCAGCATTTT.